This T cell receptor beta chain was profiled in a study of blood T cell repertoires in COVID-19. Whole-study context: Both acute and convalescent COVID-19 samples were obtained from the United States, Italy and Spain. Sources were T cells, B-cell-depleted T cells, or PBMCs; the material itself was cDNA or gDNA.

Original handling: Cell counts per sample came from amplifying reference gene primers. The table came from immunoSEQ multiplex PCR; TCRdb's copy has only in-frame clones and leaves some out. That table is the source of V, J and clone size, and D and trimming were worked out from the DNA. The profile covers approximately 210,000 clones, with 83% appearing a single time and 2% to 3% taken by the ten largest. Germline V gene data show CDR1 as KGHDR and CDR2 as SFDVKD. V lost 9 bases and J lost 4, with 14 bases in between. This CDR3 region has 13 residues. This clonotype was obtained from a woman aged 40 to 50 with active or convalescent COVID-19. Material for sequencing was peripheral blood. The genes are TRBV24-1 and TRBJ1-1; D gene ambiguous. CDR3 sequence: CATGTRGGTEAFF. The CDR3 DNA follows: TGTGCCACCGGCACGCGGGGTGGCACTGAAGCTTTCTTT.